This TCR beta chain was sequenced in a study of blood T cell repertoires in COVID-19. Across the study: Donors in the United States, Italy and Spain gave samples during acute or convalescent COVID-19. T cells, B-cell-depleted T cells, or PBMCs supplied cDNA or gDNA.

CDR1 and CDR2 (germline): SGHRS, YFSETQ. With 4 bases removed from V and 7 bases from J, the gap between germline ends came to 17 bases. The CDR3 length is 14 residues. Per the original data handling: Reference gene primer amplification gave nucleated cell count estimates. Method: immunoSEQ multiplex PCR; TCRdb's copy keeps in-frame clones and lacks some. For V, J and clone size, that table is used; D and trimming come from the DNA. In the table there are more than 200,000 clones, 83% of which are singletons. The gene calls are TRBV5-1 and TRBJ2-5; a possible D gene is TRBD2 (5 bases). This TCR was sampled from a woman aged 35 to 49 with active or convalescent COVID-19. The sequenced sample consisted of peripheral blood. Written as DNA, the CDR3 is TGCGCCAGCAGCGCGGACCCCGAAGGAGGGACCCAGTACTTC. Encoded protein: CASSADPEGGTQYF.